This TCR beta chain was documented in a study of T cell repertoires in cytomegalovirus infection. V lost 5 bases to trimming and J lost 7 bases, with 20 bases between them. The CDR3 is 15 residues long. Germline V CDR1 and CDR2: SGHVS, FNYEAQ. The sample holds many counts of this clonotype. Its matching antigen is unknown. TCRdb re-analysed the reads in MiXCR, keeping a single row per CDR3 protein. This table holds roughly 500,000 distinct CDR3 sequences, roughly a third found once. Source: cultured PBMCs, taken from culture after CMV antigen stimulation. The clonotype comes from a human donor in good health (CMV status not recorded). Some clones in this sample may be carry-over from other donors' samples. The V gene is TRBV7-6, the J gene TRBJ1-2; tentatively, D is TRBD1 (5 bases). The CDR3: CASSLSGGETGGYTF. The CDR3, as DNA: TGTGCCAGCAGCCTCAGCGGGGGGGAGACCGGTGGCTACACCTTC.